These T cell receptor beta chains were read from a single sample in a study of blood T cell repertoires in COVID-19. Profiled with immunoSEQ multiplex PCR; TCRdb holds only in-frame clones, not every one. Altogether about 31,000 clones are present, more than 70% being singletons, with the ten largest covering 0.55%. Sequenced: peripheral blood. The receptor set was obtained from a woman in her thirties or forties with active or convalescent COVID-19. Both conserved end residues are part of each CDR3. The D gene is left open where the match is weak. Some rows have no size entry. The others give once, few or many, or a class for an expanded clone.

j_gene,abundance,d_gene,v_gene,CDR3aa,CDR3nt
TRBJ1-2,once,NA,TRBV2,CASSERGGGNYGYTF,TGTGCCAGCAGTGAGAGGGGAGGCGGAAACTATGGCTACACCTTC
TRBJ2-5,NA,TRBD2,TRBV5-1,CASSLEGGPGETQYF,TGCGCCAGCAGCTTGGAGGGAGGGCCGGGGGAGACCCAGTACTTC
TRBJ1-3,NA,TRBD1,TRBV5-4,CASSFTGASSGNTIYF,TGTGCCAGCAGCTTCACAGGGGCCTCCTCTGGAAACACCATATATTTT
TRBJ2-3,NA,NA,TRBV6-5,CASTPPTDTQYF,TGTGCCAGCACCCCCCCGACAGATACGCAGTATTTT
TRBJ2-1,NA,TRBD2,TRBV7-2,CASSFLGAAGGRNEQFF,TGTGCCAGCAGCTTTTTGGGAGCAGCGGGGGGCCGGAATGAGCAGTTCTTC
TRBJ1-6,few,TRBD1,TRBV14,CASSQDGQGYSPLHF,TGTGCCAGCAGCCAAGATGGACAGGGTTACTCACCCCTCCACTTT
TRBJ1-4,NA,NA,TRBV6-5,CASRTLQGLGEKLFF,TGTGCCAGCAGGACTTTACAGGGCCTTGGGGAAAAACTGTTTTTT
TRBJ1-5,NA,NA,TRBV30,CAWSEGVTGNQPQHF,TGTGCCTGGAGTGAGGGGGTTACGGGCAATCAGCCCCAGCATTTT
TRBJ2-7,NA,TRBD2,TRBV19,CASSMKSGGSYEQYF,TGTGCCAGTAGTATGAAGAGCGGGGGTTCCTACGAGCAGTACTTC
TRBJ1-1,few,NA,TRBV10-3,CAISGQPMNTEAFF,TGTGCCATCAGTGGACAACCCATGAACACTGAAGCTTTCTTT
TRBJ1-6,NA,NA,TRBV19,CASRSQGKGDSPLHF,TGTGCCAGTAGGTCACAGGGTAAGGGCGACTCACCCCTCCACTTT
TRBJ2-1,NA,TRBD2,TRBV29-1,CSVGLAGSEQFF,TGCAGCGTTGGACTAGCGGGAAGTGAGCAGTTCTTC
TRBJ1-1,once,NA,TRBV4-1,CASSQPTGGDTEAFF,TGCGCCAGCAGCCAACCTACGGGAGGGGACACTGAAGCTTTCTTT
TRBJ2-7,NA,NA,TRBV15,CATSRDQGGREQYF,TGTGCCACCAGCAGAGATCAGGGAGGTCGCGAGCAGTACTTC
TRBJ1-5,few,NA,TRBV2,CASSERRQTNQPQHF,TGTGCCAGCAGTGAACGGAGGCAAACCAATCAGCCCCAGCATTTT
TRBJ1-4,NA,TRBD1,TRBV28,CASSLTGTGGRKLFF,TGTGCCAGCAGTTTAACCGGGACAGGGGGTCGAAAACTGTTTTTT
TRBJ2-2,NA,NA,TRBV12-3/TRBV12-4,CASTEEFAGELFF,TGTGCCAGCACAGAGGAATTTGCCGGGGAGCTGTTTTTT
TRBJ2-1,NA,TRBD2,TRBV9,CASSVGSGRARNEQFF,TGTGCCAGCAGCGTAGGTAGCGGGAGGGCCCGGAATGAGCAGTTCTTC
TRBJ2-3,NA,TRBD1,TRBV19,CASSPEDRVGPDTQYF,TGTGCCAGTAGTCCCGAGGACAGGGTCGGGCCAGATACGCAGTATTTT
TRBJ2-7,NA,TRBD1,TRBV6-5,CASSWQGAYEQYF,TGTGCCAGCAGTTGGCAGGGGGCCTACGAGCAGTACTTC
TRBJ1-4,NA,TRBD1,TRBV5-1,CASSRDRGGEKLFF,TGCGCCAGCAGCCGTGACAGGGGGGGTGAAAAACTGTTTTTT
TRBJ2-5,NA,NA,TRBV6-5,CASSSTFQETQYF,TGTGCCAGCAGTTCTACCTTCCAAGAGACCCAGTACTTC
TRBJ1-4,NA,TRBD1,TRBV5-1,CASSFRQGANEKLFF,TGCGCCAGCAGCTTCCGACAGGGGGCTAATGAAAAACTGTTTTTT
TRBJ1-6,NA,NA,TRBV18,CASSRGDSPLHF,TGTGCCAGCTCACGGGGGGATTCACCCCTCCACTTT
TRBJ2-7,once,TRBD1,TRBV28,CASRPQLGQGAYEQYF,TGTGCCAGCAGACCCCAGCTGGGACAGGGGGCCTACGAGCAGTACTTC
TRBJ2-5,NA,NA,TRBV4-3,CASSQGYPGYRETQYF,TGCGCCAGCAGCCAAGGTTATCCGGGTTATAGAGAGACCCAGTACTTC
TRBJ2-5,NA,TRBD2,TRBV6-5,CASSYSTGGETQYF,TGTGCCAGCAGTTACTCGACGGGGGGAGAGACCCAGTACTTC
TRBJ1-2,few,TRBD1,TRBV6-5,CASSPAGQGVFDTF,TGTGCCAGCAGTCCAGCGGGACAGGGGGTTTTTGACACCTTC
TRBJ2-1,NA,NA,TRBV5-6,CASSPGVSYNEQFF,TGTGCCAGCAGCCCGGGGGTCTCCTACAATGAGCAGTTCTTC
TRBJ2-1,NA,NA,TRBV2,CASSEATLYNEQFF,TGTGCCAGCAGTGAAGCGACACTTTACAATGAGCAGTTCTTC
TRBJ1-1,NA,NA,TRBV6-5,CASSPEGTEAFF,TGTGCCAGCAGCCCGGAGGGGACTGAAGCTTTCTTT
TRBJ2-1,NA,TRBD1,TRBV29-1,CSVQGAGEQFF,TGCAGCGTACAGGGGGCGGGCGAGCAGTTCTTC
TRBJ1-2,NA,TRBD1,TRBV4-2,CASSQGFGTANYGYTF,TGTGCCAGCAGCCAAGGGTTCGGGACAGCAAACTATGGCTACACCTTC
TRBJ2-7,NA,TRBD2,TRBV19,CASSIFEGTSGYEQYF,TGTGCCAGTAGTATATTCGAAGGGACTAGCGGCTACGAGCAGTACTTC
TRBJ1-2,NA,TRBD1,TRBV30,CAWSPGGLRGYTF,TGTGCCTGGAGCCCAGGGGGTCTACGGGGCTACACCTTC
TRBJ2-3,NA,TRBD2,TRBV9,CASSVVSGGAPEDTQYF,TGTGCCAGCAGCGTAGTCAGCGGGGGGGCCCCGGAAGATACGCAGTATTTT
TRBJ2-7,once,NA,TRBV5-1,CASSLARGTRGKREQYF,TGCGCCAGCAGCTTGGCCAGGGGGACTAGAGGAAAGCGCGAGCAGTACTTC
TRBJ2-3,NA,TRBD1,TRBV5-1,CASSLGLRDRGFTDTQYF,TGCGCCAGCAGCTTGGGACTCCGGGACAGGGGCTTCACAGATACGCAGTATTTT
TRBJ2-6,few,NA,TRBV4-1,CASSQAFSGANVLTF,TGCGCCAGCAGCCAAGCGTTCTCTGGGGCCAACGTCCTGACTTTC
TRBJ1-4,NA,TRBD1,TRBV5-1,CASSHGDRENEKLFF,TGCGCCAGCAGCCACGGGGACAGAGAAAATGAAAAACTGTTTTTT
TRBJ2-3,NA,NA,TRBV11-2,CASSSSSTDTQYF,TGTGCCAGCAGCTCCTCTAGCACAGATACGCAGTATTTT
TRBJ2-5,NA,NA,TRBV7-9,CASSPSGETQYF,TGTGCCAGCAGCCCCAGCGGAGAGACCCAGTACTTC